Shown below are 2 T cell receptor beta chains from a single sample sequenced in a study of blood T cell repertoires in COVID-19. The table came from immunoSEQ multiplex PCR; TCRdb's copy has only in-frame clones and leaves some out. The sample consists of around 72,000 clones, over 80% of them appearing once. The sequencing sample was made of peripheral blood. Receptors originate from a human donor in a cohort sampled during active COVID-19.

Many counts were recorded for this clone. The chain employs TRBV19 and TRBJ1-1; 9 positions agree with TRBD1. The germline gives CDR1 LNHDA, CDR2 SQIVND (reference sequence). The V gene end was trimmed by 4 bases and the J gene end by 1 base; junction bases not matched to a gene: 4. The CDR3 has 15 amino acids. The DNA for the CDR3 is TGTGCCAGTAGTACATCGGACAGGGGGAACACTGAAGCTTTCTTT. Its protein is CASSTSDRGNTEAFF.

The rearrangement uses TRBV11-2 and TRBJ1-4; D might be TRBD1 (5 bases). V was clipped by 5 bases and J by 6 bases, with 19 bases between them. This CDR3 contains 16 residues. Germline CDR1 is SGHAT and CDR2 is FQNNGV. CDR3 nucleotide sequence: TGTGCCAGCAGCCCCCACGCGGGGCGGGTAGATGAAAAACTGTTTTTT. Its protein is CASSPHAGRVDEKLFF.